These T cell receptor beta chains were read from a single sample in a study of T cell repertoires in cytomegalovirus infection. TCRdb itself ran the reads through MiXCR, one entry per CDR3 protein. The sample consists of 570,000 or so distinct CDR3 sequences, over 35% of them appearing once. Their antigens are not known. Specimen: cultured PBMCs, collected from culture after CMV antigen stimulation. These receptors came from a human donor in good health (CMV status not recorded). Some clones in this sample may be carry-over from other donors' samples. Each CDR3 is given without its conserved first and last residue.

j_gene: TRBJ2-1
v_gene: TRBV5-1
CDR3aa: ATWTYSNEQF

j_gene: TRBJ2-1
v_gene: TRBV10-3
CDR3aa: AISGTENEQF

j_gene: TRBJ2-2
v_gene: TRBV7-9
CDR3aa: ASSYGQGGTGELF

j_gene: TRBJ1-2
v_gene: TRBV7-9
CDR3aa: ASSFRQTNYGYT

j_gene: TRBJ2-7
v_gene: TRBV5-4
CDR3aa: ASSLGGLPTYEQY

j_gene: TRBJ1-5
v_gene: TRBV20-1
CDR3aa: SARETGGQPQH

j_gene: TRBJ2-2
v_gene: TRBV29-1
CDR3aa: SAGDGNTGELF

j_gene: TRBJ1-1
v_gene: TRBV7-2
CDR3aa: ASSPDSPNTEAF

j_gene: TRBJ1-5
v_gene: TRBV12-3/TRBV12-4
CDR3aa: ASRLGGTGQPQH

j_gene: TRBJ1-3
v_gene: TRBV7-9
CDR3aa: ASSLGMGQFSGNTIY

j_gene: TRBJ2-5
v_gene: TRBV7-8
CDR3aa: ASSRKPRAGEPKAGTQY

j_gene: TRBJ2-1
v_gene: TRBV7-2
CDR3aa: ASSLMSGGASNEQF

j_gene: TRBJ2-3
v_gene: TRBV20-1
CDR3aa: SAHRGLQTDTQY

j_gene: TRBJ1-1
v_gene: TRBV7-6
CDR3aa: ASSTARGGDTEAF

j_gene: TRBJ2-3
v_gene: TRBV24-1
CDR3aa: ATSDLRADLTDTQY

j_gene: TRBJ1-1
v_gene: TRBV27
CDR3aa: ASSTTGAAEAF